The text below deals with one T cell receptor beta chain. Only in-frame clones appear in the TCRdb table, and some are missing; sequencing was by immunoSEQ multiplex PCR. The sample carries 90,000 to 100,000 clones, approximately 93% recorded once. This sample is drawn from a study of cytomegalovirus exposure and HLA in healthy donors. V was pared by 3 bases and J by 6 bases, with 8 bases of the junction left unmatched. Germline CDR1 is LNHDA and CDR2 is SQIVND (reference sequence). The CDR3 length is 15 residues. J is TRBJ2-7 and V is TRBV19, with 10 positions matching TRBD2. The sequence was obtained from a woman in her twenties or thirties in good health and CMV-seropositive. The material sequenced was PBMCs. The DNA for the CDR3 is TGTGCCAGTAGTATTCGAGCGGGAGGGCGGGGCGAGCAGTACTTC. This encodes CASSIRAGGRGEQYF.